This T cell receptor beta chain was recovered during a study of T-cell memory formation after mild COVID-19. Study summary: Across donors, TCR clusters were largely donor specific.

This clonotype was recorded a few times. Its antigen is currently unknown. From 5'RACE with constant-segment primers came TCR alpha and TCR beta cDNA libraries that carried sample barcodes and UMIs. MiXCR, run by TCRdb on the 5' RACE reads, gives a single entry per CDR3 protein. The table has some 190,000 distinct CDR3 sequences, around 15% seen once; the top ten hold 2% to 2.5%. Findings and caveats of the study: Contracting clones, day 15 to 85, had balanced CD4/CD8, and later expanders favored CD4+. CD8+ contracting clones occupied EMRA, while CD4+ ones occupied mainly CM and EM.

The germline gives CDR1 SGHTA, CDR2 FQGNSA. The CDR3 contains 14 residues. V lost 1 base, J lost 4 bases, and 11 bases lay in between. The receptor comes from an adult woman who had mild COVID-19 (a few samples of this study predate the infection). Cell type and time point are not known. The genes are TRBV7-2 and TRBJ2-7; D remains unclear. The sample taken for sequencing was PBMCs or a T cell subset sorted from them (not recorded which). The CDR3 spells CASSLVGPPYEQYF. As DNA, the CDR3 is TGTGCCAGCAGCTTAGTTGGGCCACCTTACGAGCAGTACTTC.